These T cell receptor beta chains were read from a single sample in a study of Ad26.COV2.S vaccination and SARS-CoV-2 variants. Produced via immunoSEQ multiplex PCR; TCRdb's table is partial and in-frame only. The sample comprises 400,000 to 450,000 clones, 80% to 95% of which are singletons, and 10% to 15% rests with the top ten. The sequencing used peripheral blood, collected in a trial of Ad26.COV2.S vaccine versus placebo. The receptors stem from a person between 18 and 60 years old who received the Ad26.COV2.S COVID-19 vaccine or a placebo. Each CDR3 is given with its conserved first and last residue. The order of the fields is V gene, J gene, clone size, D gene, CDR3 DNA, CDR3 protein. D genes are given only for firm matches. Some rows mark clone size as missing; the rest say once, few, many or name a class of expanded clone.

>TRBV6-2/TRBV6-3|TRBJ2-7|.|.
TGTGCCAGCAGGTACCCGGGTGAGCAGTACTTC
CASRYPGEQYF
>TRBV11-2|TRBJ1-1|once|.
TGTGCCAGCAGTAGTTCGCAGGTTGAAGCTTTCTTT
CASSSSQVEAFF
>TRBV5-6|TRBJ2-4|.|.
TGTGCCAGCAGCTTGAGGGCAGGGCTGGACATTCAGTACTTC
CASSLRAGLDIQYF
>TRBV27|TRBJ2-7|.|.
TGTGCCAGCAGTTTTGAGGGGAGCTCCTACGAGCAGTACTTC
CASSFEGSSYEQYF
>TRBV6-5|TRBJ2-3|.|TRBD1
TGTGCCAGCAGTTATTCCGGGACAGCGATAGATACGCAGTATTTT
CASSYSGTAIDTQYF
>TRBV10-3|TRBJ2-7|.|.
TGTGCCATCAGTGAGTCAAGGTATTCGGGCGGCGAGCAGTACTTC
CAISESRYSGGEQYF
>TRBV2|TRBJ2-7|.|.
TGTGCCAGCAGTGAAGCAAACAGGTTTGCCTACGAGCAGTACTTC
CASSEANRFAYEQYF
>TRBV11-3|TRBJ2-5|.|.
TGTGCCAGCAGCTTAAGAGGGAGAGCCCAAGAGACCCAGTACTTC
CASSLRGRAQETQYF
>TRBV18|TRBJ2-1|.|.
TGTGCCAGCTCACCACCGTTATCAGCTAATGAGCAGTTCTTC
CASSPPLSANEQFF
>TRBV7-7|TRBJ1-5|.|.
TGTGCCAGCAGCCCAGACCGGGCCCTAGGCCAGCCCCAGCATTTT
CASSPDRALGQPQHF
>TRBV4-3|TRBJ2-7|.|.
TGCGCCAGCAGCCAAGATCGCGGGGGTGGCAGGGGTGGTTACGAGCAGTACTTC
CASSQDRGGGRGGYEQYF
>TRBV3-1/TRBV3-2|TRBJ2-5|.|.
TGTGCCAGCAGCCAAGATTCGTTGGGGGGCGAGACCCAGTACTTC
CASSQDSLGGETQYF
>TRBV2|TRBJ2-2|.|.
TGTGCCAGCCTGCACGGGGAGCTGTTTTTT
CASLHGELFF
>TRBV10-1|TRBJ1-4|.|.
TGCGCCAGCAGCCAGGGAACTAATGAAAAACTGTTTTTT
CASSQGTNEKLFF
>TRBV5-1|TRBJ2-6|.|.
TGCGCCAGCAGCTTGGCCTGGCAGGGCTCTGGGGCCAACGTCCTGACTTTC
CASSLAWQGSGANVLTF
>TRBV15|TRBJ1-5|once|.
TGTGCCACCAGCAGAGATCTGAGTAGTTTTTGGGGGGAACAGCCCCAGCATTTT
CATSRDLSSFWGEQPQHF
>TRBV12-3/TRBV12-4|TRBJ1-6|.|.
TGTGCCAGCAGTTTCCTTAATTCACCCCTCCACTTT
CASSFLNSPLHF
>TRBV6-5|TRBJ1-2|few|.
TGTGCCAGCAGTTACTCGGCAGGGGTGAACTATGGCTACACCTTC
CASSYSAGVNYGYTF
>TRBV9|TRBJ1-3|.|TRBD1
TGTGCCAGCAGCGGCCAATCCTTTGAAGAGGGGGCCTCTGGAAACACCATATATTTT
CASSGQSFEEGASGNTIYF
>TRBV18|TRBJ1-3|.|TRBD1
TGTGCCAGCTCACCTTCGACAGGGGTTGGAAACACCATATATTTT
CASSPSTGVGNTIYF
>TRBV4-3|TRBJ1-4|.|TRBD1
TGCGCCAGCAGCCAAGATGGGCCAGGGGGTGATGAAAAACTGTTTTTT
CASSQDGPGGDEKLFF
>TRBV29-1|TRBJ2-7|.|.
TGCAGCGTTGAAGAGGGGAGGTACGAGCAGTACTTC
CSVEEGRYEQYF
>TRBV19|TRBJ2-5|.|.
TGTGCCAGTAGTATAGATCCGCAGGGGTGGGAGACCCAGTACTTC
CASSIDPQGWETQYF
>TRBV9|TRBJ2-1|once|.
TGTGCCAGCAGCGTAGGGCCGAACCGGGAGTTCTACAATGAGCAGTTCTTC
CASSVGPNREFYNEQFF
>TRBV30|TRBJ1-1|.|TRBD1
TGTGCCTGGAGTGTTTATGGGACAGGGGGTACAGCTTTCTTT
CAWSVYGTGGTAFF
>TRBV28|TRBJ2-7|.|TRBD1
TGTGCCAGCAGAGAACAGGGGACATCCTACGAGCAGTACTTC
CASREQGTSYEQYF
>TRBV29-1|TRBJ2-3|.|TRBD1
TGCAGCGTAGGACAGGAAAGGACAGATACGCAGTATTTT
CSVGQERTDTQYF
>TRBV3-1/TRBV3-2|TRBJ2-5|.|.
TGTGCCAGCAGCCAAGAGAGGGACGGGAAGACCCAGTACTTC
CASSQERDGKTQYF
>TRBV5-6|TRBJ2-2|.|.
TGTGCCAGCAGCTTGGAACCGGGACTTACGAACACCGGGGAGCTGTTTTTT
CASSLEPGLTNTGELFF
>TRBV15|TRBJ2-5|.|.
TGTGCCACCAGCAGAGGGCTTGAGGGGTACCAAGAGACCCAGTACTTC
CATSRGLEGYQETQYF
>TRBV7-2|TRBJ1-2|once|TRBD1
TGTGCCAGCAGCTCGGGACAGGGCTATGGCTACACCTTC
CASSSGQGYGYTF
>TRBV7-6|TRBJ2-7|.|.
TGTGCCAGCAGCCATGAGAATCACTACGAGCAGTACTTC
CASSHENHYEQYF
>TRBV15|TRBJ2-1|few|TRBD2
TGTGCCACCAGCGGGGGGGCCGGGACTAGCGGGTTGTTCCGCTCCTACAATGAGCAGTTCTTC
CATSGGAGTSGLFRSYNEQFF
>TRBV5-1|TRBJ1-4|.|.
TGCGCCAGCAGCTTGGGGGTATCGGGTGAAAAACTGTTTTTT
CASSLGVSGEKLFF
>TRBV5-1|TRBJ1-4|.|TRBD1
TGCGCCAGCAGCTTGGCCGAGACAGGGAATGAAAAACTGTTTTTT
CASSLAETGNEKLFF
>TRBV6-2/TRBV6-3|TRBJ2-4|.|TRBD2
TGTGCCAGCAGTTTGACCCGACTAGCGGGGCGACTAGCCAAAAACATTCAGTACTTC
CASSLTRLAGRLAKNIQYF
>TRBV6-5|TRBJ1-1|few|.
TGTGCCAGCAGTTACTCGATTGGAACTGAAGCTTTCTTT
CASSYSIGTEAFF
>TRBV4-3|TRBJ2-1|once|.
TGCGCCAGCAGCCCTGATGCCCCCCCCTACAATGAGCAGTTCTTC
CASSPDAPPYNEQFF
>TRBV15|TRBJ1-3|.|.
TGTGCCACCAGGGCATGGGGATCTGGAAACACCATATATTTT
CATRAWGSGNTIYF
>TRBV28|TRBJ2-7|.|.
TGTGCCAGCAGTCCCCGGTCCGGGTTCCCCTACGAGCAGTACTTC
CASSPRSGFPYEQYF
>TRBV27|TRBJ2-7|.|.
TGTGCCAGCAGTTTATCGGGAATGGACGTCGCGGGGAATAGAGGGGGCGAAAAATACGAGCAGTACTTC
CASSLSGMDVAGNRGGEKYEQYF
>TRBV14|TRBJ2-2|.|.
TGTGCCAGCAGCCAATACGGGGACAACACCGGGGAGCTGTTTTTT
CASSQYGDNTGELFF
>TRBV5-1|TRBJ2-5|once|.
TGCGCCAGCAGCTTGGGCGTGAGCAGCGAGACCCAGTACTTC
CASSLGVSSETQYF
>TRBV18|TRBJ1-4|.|.
TGTGCCAGCTCACCACCCGGACAAGATAATGAAAAACTGTTTTTT
CASSPPGQDNEKLFF
>TRBV10-2|TRBJ2-1|.|TRBD2
TGCGCCAGCAGCAGGACTAGCGACATTTGGGGCAATGAGCAGTTCTTC
CASSRTSDIWGNEQFF
>TRBV2|TRBJ2-7|.|.
TGTGCCAGCAGTGTCCTGCAGGAGCAGTACTTC
CASSVLQEQYF
>TRBV19|TRBJ1-6|.|.
TGTGCCAGTAGAAGTGGGGTAACACCCCTCCACTTT
CASRSGVTPLHF
>TRBV7-8|TRBJ2-3|.|TRBD2
TGTGCCAGCAGCCTGGAGCGGGGGGTCACAGATACGCAGTATTTT
CASSLERGVTDTQYF
>TRBV14|TRBJ1-1|few|.
TGTGCCAGCAGCCAAGTTGGGACGGCGAACACTGAAGCTTTCTTT
CASSQVGTANTEAFF